Following are 29 T cell receptor beta chains from one sample sequenced in a study of CD8 T cells in ankylosing spondylitis. TCRdb passed the 5' RACE reads through MiXCR, listing each CDR3 protein once. The table shows 100,000 to 150,000 distinct CDR3 sequences, with approximately 9.7% occurring only once. The sample comprised blood, either unsorted or a sorted T cell fraction (not recorded which). All receptors derive from a male donor with ankylosing spondylitis or in good health (not recorded which).

The table lists this clonotype with a few counts. Just one base apart from a much larger clone, this may be a read error. It is likely a read error, because the conserved phenylalanine at the end of the CDR3 is missing. The rearrangement links TRBV11-2 to TRBJ2-1; TRBD2 matches 13 bases. Germline CDR1 and CDR2: SGHAT and FQNNGV. The CDR3 sequence is 17 residues long. V dropped 5 bases and J dropped 8; count of bases not matched to a gene: 12. CDR3 DNA sequence: TGTGCCAGCAGCCTAACCGGGACTAGCGGGATAAACGATGAGCAGTTCTCC. Protein: CASSLTGTSGINDEQFS.

There are many counts of this clonotype. The V and J genes are TRBV5-1 and TRBJ2-5; unclear D gene. Germline values: CDR1 SGHRS, CDR2 YFSETQ. The CDR3 loop spans 13 amino acids. Between the trimmed V and J ends, which lost 0 bases and 4 bases, there was a span of 7 bases. The CDR3 sequence is CASSLAPPETQYF. The CDR3 nucleotides are TGCGCCAGCAGCTTGGCTCCGCCAGAGACCCAGTACTTC.

This clonotype appeared many times. The chain carries TRBV3-1 and TRBJ2-3, with D perhaps matching TRBD1 (5 bases). V was cut by 4 bases and J by 11 bases, with 13 bases left in between. The CDR3 contains 12 residues. The germline V gene encodes CDR1 LGHDT and CDR2 YNNKEL (reference sequence). CDR3 amino acids: CASSPTGVKQYF. DNA of the CDR3: TGTGCCAGCAGCCCAACAGGTGTTAAGCAGTATTTT.

In this sample, this clonotype turned up many times. The chain carries TRBV20-1 and TRBJ1-1; D not certain. Trimming took off 6 bases at V and 1 base at J, with 6 bases between the two ends. Germline loops: CDR1 DFQATT, CDR2 SNEGSKA (reference sequence). The CDR3 runs to 11 residues. The CDR3 sequence: CSAWKNTEAFF. For the CDR3, the DNA is TGCAGTGCCTGGAAGAACACTGAAGCTTTCTTT.

This clonotype has only a few counts. The rearrangement joins TRBV28 to TRBJ2-1; the match to TRBD2 covers 10 bases. Germline lookup yields CDR1 MDHEN and CDR2 SYDVKM. The junction had 9 bases not matched to a gene; V was cut back by 5 bases and J by 5 bases. The CDR3 extends over 16 amino acids. The CDR3 sequence: CASSQTGLAENNEQFF. The CDR3 coding sequence is TGTGCCAGCAGTCAAACCGGACTAGCGGAAAACAATGAGCAGTTCTTC.

About this clonotype: One end of the junction fails to match germline, which may point to a read error. The V gene is TRBV29-1, the J gene TRBJ2-2, with TRBD2 matching over 7 bases. The CDR3 totals 13 residues. Per the germline V gene, CDR1 is SQVTM and CDR2 is ANQGSEA. DNA for the CDR3: TGCAGCGTTCTAGCGGTTGGCGCCGGGAAGCTGTTTTTT. Translation: CSVLAVGAGKLFF.

The sample holds a few counts of this clonotype. V and J are TRBV27 and TRBJ2-1; 7 bases are shared with TRBD1. Germline CDR1 and CDR2: MNHEY and SMNVEV (reference sequence). CDR3 length: 15 amino acids. V lost 4 bases, J lost 3 bases, and 6 bases stayed unmatched. CDR3 amino acids: CASSSTGFRYNEQFF. Here the CDR3 DNA reads TGTGCCAGCAGTTCGACAGGGTTCCGCTACAATGAGCAGTTCTTC.

This clonotype has a handful of counts. The chain combines TRBV2 with TRBJ2-1; D ambiguous. The CDR3 totals 12 residues. The ends were cut back, 8 bases at V and 4 bases at J, with 9 bases in the middle. Per the germline V gene, CDR1 is SNHLY and CDR2 is FYNNEI. The CDR3, as DNA: TGTGCCAGCGGTGCAAGGTACAATGAGCAGTTCTTC. Protein sequence: CASGARYNEQFF. The whole variable domain, filled in from reference TRBV2 and TRBJ2-1, reads EPEVTQTPSHQVTQMGQEVILRCVPISNHLYFYWYRQILGQKVEFLVSFYNNEISEKSEIFDDQFSVERPDGSNFTLKIRSTKLEDSAMYFCASGARYNEQFFGPGTRLTVL.

The chain is built from TRBV4-3 and TRBJ2-4; 7 positions agree with TRBD2. V shed 4 bases, J shed 5 bases, and the junction held 17 bases outside the gene matches. Germline CDR1 reads LGHNA; CDR2 reads YSLEER. The CDR3 has 18 amino acids. In DNA form, the CDR3 reads TGCGCCAGCAGCCGCCTCACGGGGGGAGGGGCGGGGGAAAACATTCAGTACTTC. It yields the protein CASSRLTGGGAGENIQYF.

This clonotype was detected many times. The chain joins TRBV5-1 to TRBJ1-6; D perhaps matches TRBD1 (6 bases). This CDR3 has 16 residues. Trimming took off 0 bases at V and 9 bases at J, with 16 bases between the two ends. Germline assignment: CDR1 SGHRS and CDR2 YFSETQ. CDR3 sequence (DNA): TGCGCCAGCAGCTTGGGAAACAGGGTTCGGATTTCACCCCTCCACTTT. Its protein is CASSLGNRVRISPLHF.

The gene calls are TRBV5-6 and TRBJ2-1; D not certain. CDR3 length: 14 amino acids. Trimming removed 0 bases from V and 8 bases from J, with 12 bases in between. Germline CDR1 and CDR2: SGHDT and YYEEEE. CDR3: CASSLVDPWDEQFF. CDR3 sequence (DNA): TGTGCCAGCAGCTTGGTAGATCCCTGGGATGAGCAGTTCTTC.

There are many counts of this clonotype. V is TRBV7-9 and J is TRBJ2-2; the D is unclear. Germline V gene data show CDR1 as SEHNR and CDR2 as FQNEAQ (reference sequence). The CDR3 is made up of 11 amino acids. Between the trimmed V and J ends, which lost 5 bases and 5 bases, there was a span of 3 bases. DNA for the CDR3: TGTGCCAGCAGCCATACCGGGGAGCTGTTTTTT. Its translation: CASSHTGELFF.

This clonotype came up many times. The chain recombines TRBV20-1 with TRBJ2-2; no definite D call. This CDR3 has 15 residues. V was clipped by 3 bases and J by 0 bases, with 11 bases between them. Germline CDR1 and CDR2: DFQATT and SNEGSKA (reference sequence). Written as DNA, the CDR3 is TGCAGTGCTAGCGTCACCGGCGCGAACACCGGGGAGCTGTTTTTT. As protein: CSASVTGANTGELFF.

Comments on this clonotype: A read error may produce the germline difference seen at one junction end. J is TRBJ2-1 and V is TRBV20-1; 11 bases fit TRBD2. CDR1 is DFQATT and CDR2 is SNEGSKA in the germline V gene (reference sequence). This CDR3 spans 18 amino acids. CDR3 loop: CCARGGLADTSSYNEQFF. Here the CDR3 DNA reads TGCTGTGCAAGGGGGGGACTAGCGGATACGAGCTCCTACAATGAGCAGTTCTTC.

This clonotype was seen repeatedly, ten times or more. This chain uses TRBV29-1 with TRBJ2-1; D not resolved. CDR3 size: 14 residues. Trimming removed 5 bases at V and 1 base at J, with 12 bases between. CDR1 SQVTM and CDR2 ANQGSEA come from the germline V gene. Written as DNA, the CDR3 is TGCAGCGTTCTAATGGCCGGTTCCTACAATGAGCAGTTCTTC. Its protein is CSVLMAGSYNEQFF.

There are many counts of this clonotype. CDR3: CSAREVSGKSYNEQFF. For the CDR3, the DNA is TGCAGTGCTAGAGAGGTTAGCGGGAAGTCCTACAATGAGCAGTTCTTC. V and J are TRBV20-1 and TRBJ2-1, with 8 bases aligning to TRBD2. V gave up 0 bases and J gave up 1 base; unmatched junction bases: 5. Germline CDR1 and CDR2: DFQATT and SNEGSKA (reference sequence). CDR3 size: 16 residues.

This clonotype was detected ten times or more. The chain has TRBV29-1 and TRBJ2-7; TRBD1 matches 7 bases. The germline V gene encodes CDR1 SQVTM and CDR2 ANQGSEA. The CDR3 has 14 amino acids. V shed 4 bases, J shed 0 bases, and the junction held 6 bases outside the gene matches. The chain's CDR3 is CSVGGQASSYEQYF. The DNA for the CDR3 is TGCAGCGTTGGAGGACAGGCGAGCTCCTACGAGCAGTACTTC.

This clonotype was found many times. This sequence joins TRBV15 and TRBJ2-3; the match to TRBD2 covers 8 bases. CDR1 and CDR2 from the germline V gene are LNHNV and YYDKDF (reference sequence). This CDR3 contains 15 residues. The V segment lost 3 bases and the J segment 5 bases; nucleotides outside the gene matches: 7. The CDR3 reads CATSSSGINGDTQYF. Here the CDR3 DNA reads TGTGCCACCAGCAGTAGCGGGATTAATGGAGATACGCAGTATTTT.

As to this clonotype: A much larger clone differs by one base, so this may be a read error. V gene TRBV18 combines with J gene TRBJ1-5; no clear D gene. This CDR3 spans 13 amino acids. From germline, CDR1 is KGHSH and CDR2 LQKENI. The CDR3 spells CASNTDGNQRQHF. For the CDR3, the DNA is TGTGCCAGTAACACAGACGGAAATCAGCGCCAGCATTTT.

The chain is built from TRBV12-3 or TRBV12-4 and TRBJ2-2; no definite D call. CDR3 size: 16 residues. V was pared by 3 bases and J by 0 bases, with 11 bases between. CDR3 sequence reads: CASSFYSGANTGELFF. The DNA of the CDR3 is TGTGCCAGCAGTTTTTATTCGGGTGCGAACACCGGGGAGCTGTTTTTT.

This clonotype was detected a few times. This rearrangement joins TRBV6-4 to TRBJ2-1, with TRBD2 identical over 9 bases. The CDR3 runs 14 residues. CDR1 is MRHNA, CDR2 SNTAGT, per germline. The V segment lost 6 bases and the J segment 6 bases; nucleotides outside the gene matches: 6. CDR3 nucleotide sequence: TGTGCCAGCAGCGCGGGAGGGGACGGCAATGAGCAGTTCTTC. This codes for CASSAGGDGNEQFF.

This clonotype was counted at least ten times. The genes are TRBV12-3 or TRBV12-4 and TRBJ2-1; 9 bases match TRBD2. The CDR3 has 16 amino acids. J lost 5 bases, V lost 1 base, and 6 bases had no gene match. This chain's CDR3 is CASSLEAGGKHNEQFF. CDR3 nucleotide sequence: TGTGCCAGCAGTTTAGAGGCGGGAGGGAAGCACAATGAGCAGTTCTTC.

This clonotype was seen repeatedly, ten times or more. The chain carries TRBV20-1 and TRBJ2-7, with 9 bases lining up with TRBD1. Germline CDR1 reads DFQATT; CDR2 reads SNEGSKA (reference sequence). V shed 5 bases, J shed 0 bases, and the junction held 8 bases outside the gene matches. The CDR3 totals 15 residues. The CDR3 sequence: CSAGTGLVSSYEQYF. The DNA for the CDR3 is TGCAGTGCTGGGACAGGGTTGGTAAGCTCCTACGAGCAGTACTTC.

J is TRBJ2-7 and V is TRBV4-3; D gene ambiguous. Trimming cost V 0 bases and J 0 bases, with 9 bases left between them. Germline lookup yields CDR1 LGHNA and CDR2 YSLEER. The CDR3 consists of 15 residues. The chain's CDR3 is CASSQEVNLSYEQYF. The DNA for the CDR3 is TGCGCCAGCAGCCAAGAAGTCAACCTCTCCTACGAGCAGTACTTC.

This clonotype was counted only a few times. J is TRBJ2-5 and V is TRBV3-1; D is perhaps TRBD2 (6 bases). Per the germline V gene, CDR1 is LGHDT and CDR2 is YNNKEL (reference sequence). The CDR3 length is 16 residues. V was pared by 0 bases and J by 4 bases, with 15 bases between. The CDR3 sequence: CASSQDPRRRGETQYF. Written as DNA, the CDR3 is TGTGCCAGCAGCCAAGATCCTCGAAGGAGGGGAGAGACCCAGTACTTC.

This clonotype was counted at least ten times. This rearrangement joins TRBV4-1 to TRBJ2-1; possible D gene TRBD2, 6 bases. Germline CDR1 and CDR2: MGHRA and YSYEKL. V lost 4 bases and J lost 7, with 14 bases in between. CDR3 length equals 14 residues. CDR3 region: CASSPAGRTNEQFF. The CDR3 DNA reads as TGCGCCAGCAGCCCCGCTGGGAGGACTAATGAGCAGTTCTTC.

This clonotype appeared many times. The chain recombines TRBV7-9 with TRBJ2-2; D not resolved. CDR1 and CDR2 from the germline V gene are SEHNR and FQNEAQ (reference sequence). V was cut by 2 bases and J by 0 bases, with 4 bases left in between. The length of the CDR3 is 14 residues. CDR3 amino acids: CASSLIANTGELFF. The CDR3 nucleotides are TGTGCCAGCAGCTTAATAGCGAACACCGGGGAGCTGTTTTTT.

This clonotype was seen ten or more times. The rearrangement uses TRBV29-1 and TRBJ2-5, with TRBD1 identical over 10 bases. V lost 8 bases, J lost 5 bases, and 8 bases stayed unmatched. Germline assignment: CDR1 SQVTM and CDR2 ANQGSEA. This CDR3 is 13 amino acids long. CDR3 in amino acids: CSTGTGEWETQYF. DNA for the CDR3: TGCAGCACCGGGACAGGGGAATGGGAGACCCAGTACTTC.

Note on this clonotype: A single base separates this from a much larger clone, so it may be a read error. This sequence joins TRBV5-1 and TRBJ2-7; the match to TRBD1 covers 8 bases. Germline lookup yields CDR1 SGHRS and CDR2 YFSETQ. This CDR3 contains 14 residues. The CDR3 protein is CATSSRTGKGEQYF. CDR3 sequence (DNA): TGCGCCACCAGCTCAAGGACAGGGAAAGGCGAGCAGTACTTC.